This TCR beta chain emerged from a study of tumor-infiltrating lymphocytes in primary liver carcinoma. Study results and limitations: Blood had a significantly lower top-250-clone fraction than tumors did (p = 0.039). The overlap of tumor-adjacent and tumor-blood pairs was smaller than that of tumor region pairs.

The CDR3 sequence is 16 residues long. V was cut by 3 bases and J by 8 bases, with 20 bases left in between. Germline-derived CDR1 and CDR2 are MDHEN and SYDVKM. To note about this clonotype: What it binds is unknown.

Starting material of about 450 ng total RNA yielded TCR beta cDNA via a constant-region primer. Three nested multiplex PCR rounds, a slightly modified ARM-PCR method, built the TCR beta libraries. Each of the first two PCR rounds ran about 9 cycles with TRBV1-TRBV30 forward and C-beta reverse primers. MiXCR, run by TCRdb on the multiplex PCR reads, gives a single entry per CDR3 protein. The sample lists 300,000 to 400,000 distinct CDR3 sequences, 65% occurring once. Blood RNA originated from unsorted whole blood, with germline DNA additionally extracted. This sequence originates from a man aged 35-49 years with primary liver carcinoma and hepatitis B virus infection. The sequencing input was peripheral blood. The chain is built from TRBV28 and TRBJ1-5; D may be TRBD1 (6 bases). CDR3 residues: CASSLPGAAPIKPQHF. Here the CDR3 DNA reads TGTGCCAGCAGTTTGCCGGGGGCCGCCCCAATCAAGCCCCAGCATTTT.